The 25 T cell receptor beta chains below come from one sample, sequenced in a study of T cell responses to AZD1222 COVID-19 vaccine (dated by TCRdb to 2020 to 2022). The library was produced with the immunoSEQ multiplex PCR assay. What TCRdb holds here is the immuneACCESS table cut down to in-frame rearrangements. Part of the clones is not present; checked against another copy, under half of the missing clones reflect an unresolved V gene, and the others are unexplained. Here the sample has about 130,000 clones; about 90% occur a single time. Of the sample, 4% to 5.5% falls within the top ten clones. This specimen's time point label, per the study, means: baseline before first vaccination. The sample's treatment or condition label, in plain terms: meningococcal conjugate vaccine given as trial control. Sequences were derived from peripheral blood, sampled on day 0 of MenACWY control vaccination. All receptors derive from an adult in good health.

This clone was recorded once. The rearrangement joins TRBV6-2 or TRBV6-3 to TRBJ2-7; 15 positions agree with TRBD2. This CDR3 comprises 16 residues. The ends lost 6 bases at V and 6 bases at J; junction bases unmatched: 9. Germline CDR1 MNHEY, CDR2 SVGEGT. CDR3 sequence (DNA): TGTGCCAGCAGCTTAGGACTAGCGGGGGGGCCCGCCGAGCAGTACGTC. Translating it yields CASSLGLAGGPAEQYV.

J is TRBJ2-1 and V is TRBV6-4; maybe TRBD2 (6 bases). Trimming stripped 0 bases from V and 8 bases from J, with 17 bases between. Germline V lookup: CDR1 MRHNA, CDR2 SNTAGT. The CDR3 contains 16 residues. The chain's CDR3 is CASSDSAGGGTDEQFF. CDR3 DNA sequence: TGTGCCAGCAGTGACTCCGCCGGGGGAGGTACGGATGAGCAGTTCTTC.

This chain links TRBV28 with TRBJ1-5; D unresolved. V was shortened by 8 bases and J by 7 bases, with 18 bases between the two germline ends. CDR1 is MDHEN and CDR2 is SYDVKM in the germline V gene. The CDR3 runs 14 residues. The DNA of the CDR3 is TGTGCCAGCGCCGCCGTCGTACGATACCAGCCCCAGCATTTT. Translating it yields CASAAVVRYQPQHF.

Here the CDR3 DNA reads TGTGCCAGCTCACCACGGGACACTGAAGCTTTCTTT. Protein product: CASSPRDTEAFF. The rearrangement links TRBV18 to TRBJ1-1; D gene ambiguous. This CDR3 contains 12 residues. CDR1 is KGHSH and CDR2 is LQKENI in the germline V gene. Deletions cut 1 base from V and 3 bases from J, with 3 bases between.

The chain combines TRBV19 with TRBJ1-2; D might be TRBD1 (6 bases). The CDR3 is 13 residues long. Germline V gene data show CDR1 as LNHDA and CDR2 as SQIVND (reference sequence). Trimming left V 7 bases short and J 3 bases short, with 12 bases between. CDR3 sequence: CASTDSGDYGYTF. The CDR3 bases are TGTGCCAGTACGGATTCAGGGGACTATGGCTACACCTTC. The entire variable domain, with the rest obtained from reference TRBV19 and TRBJ1-2, is as follows: DGGITQSPKYLFRKEGQNVTLSCEQNLNHDAMYWYRQDPGQGLRLIYYSQIVNDFQKGDIAEGYSVSREKKESFPLTVTSAQKNPTAFYLCASTDSGDYGYTFGSGTRLTVV.

V is TRBV19 and J is TRBJ1-2, with a weak D call TRBD1 (6 bases). This CDR3 is 12 amino acids long. Trimming stripped 6 bases from V and 8 bases from J, with 13 bases between. CDR1 LNHDA and CDR2 SQIVND come from the germline V gene (reference sequence). The CDR3 sequence: CASSQQGGGYTF. The CDR3 nucleotides are TGTGCCAGTAGCCAACAGGGCGGGGGCTACACCTTC. Supplemented by reference TRBV19 and TRBJ1-2, the full variable domain reads DGGITQSPKYLFRKEGQNVTLSCEQNLNHDAMYWYRQDPGQGLRLIYYSQIVNDFQKGDIAEGYSVSREKKESFPLTVTSAQKNPTAFYLCASSQQGGGYTFGSGTRLTVV.

The chain links TRBV9 to TRBJ2-1; TRBD2 matches 11 bases. Unmatched junction bases numbered 8, after V lost 4 bases and J lost 8 bases. The length of the CDR3 is 15 residues. In germline, CDR1 is SGDLS, CDR2 YYNGEE. DNA for the CDR3: TGTGCCAGCAGCCCGAGTAGCGGGAGGGCCGATGAGCAGTTCTTC. It encodes CASSPSSGRADEQFF. Full variable domain (rest looked up from reference TRBV9 and TRBJ2-1): DSGVTQTPKHLITATGQRVTLRCSPRSGDLSVYWYQQSLDQGLQFLIQYYNGEERAKGNILERFSAQQFPDLHSELNLSSLELGDSALYFCASSPSSGRADEQFFGPGTRLTVL.

This clone occurred a few times. The gene calls are TRBV18 and TRBJ1-4; 10 nucleotides match TRBD1. The CDR3 is 16 amino acids. V lost 2 bases and J lost 6; bases outside the gene matches: 6. Germline V lookup: CDR1 KGHSH, CDR2 LQKENI. CDR3 sequence: CASSPYPGQGYEKLFF. The CDR3 nucleotides are TGTGCCAGCTCACCATATCCGGGACAGGGGTATGAAAAACTGTTTTTT.

The sample holds a few counts of this clone. The chain combines TRBV29-1 with TRBJ2-3; 7 positions agree with TRBD2. From germline, CDR1 is SQVTM and CDR2 ANQGSEA. V gave up 3 bases and J gave up 6 bases; unmatched junction bases: 12. The CDR3 extends over 15 amino acids. The chain's CDR3 is CSVEASGSLFDTQYF. The CDR3 DNA is TGCAGCGTTGAGGCTAGCGGTTCTCTTTTTGATACGCAGTATTTT.

The genes are TRBV6-5 and TRBJ1-1; D is undetermined. The germline gives CDR1 MNHEY, CDR2 SVGAGI. V was pared by 7 bases and J by 1 base, with 10 bases between. The CDR3 covers 13 residues. This CDR3 is CASNPAGNTEAFF. CDR3 DNA sequence: TGTGCCAGCAACCCTGCAGGGAACACTGAAGCTTTCTTT.

This clone was seen only once. The rearrangement joins TRBV2 to TRBJ2-7; D uncertain. The CDR3 sequence is 11 residues long. Deletions cut 4 bases from V and 9 bases from J, with 10 bases between. Germline values: CDR1 SNHLY, CDR2 FYNNEI. CDR3 in amino acids: CASSAKVGQYV. In DNA, the CDR3 is TGTGCCAGCAGTGCGAAGGTTGGGCAGTACGTC.

The chain employs TRBV5-1 and TRBJ2-5, with 9 nucleotides matching TRBD1. The CDR3 covers 13 residues. From germline, CDR1 is SGHRS and CDR2 YFSETQ. J was trimmed by 4 bases and V by 4 bases; bases with no gene match: 2. The CDR3 loop is CASSRTGVETQYF. In DNA, the CDR3 is TGCGCCAGCAGCCGGACAGGGGTAGAGACCCAGTACTTC.

The chain links TRBV5-4 to TRBJ2-2, with D unclear. V shed 4 bases and J shed 1 base, with 11 bases lying between them. The germline CDR1 and CDR2 sequences are SGHNT and YYREEE (reference sequence). This CDR3 region has 15 residues. The CDR3 here is CASSGGSMNTGELFF. The CDR3 DNA sequence: TGTGCCAGCAGCGGTGGATCGATGAACACCGGGGAGCTGTTTTTT.

The chain joins TRBV28 to TRBJ1-2, with 7 bases fitting TRBD1. CDR1 and CDR2 (germline): MDHEN, SYDVKM. V lost 2 bases, J lost 4 bases, and 1 base stayed unmatched. This CDR3 is built from 13 residues. The CDR3 here is CASSLPGGYGYTF. Here the CDR3 DNA reads TGTGCCAGCAGTTTACCAGGGGGCTATGGCTACACCTTC.

This clone was picked up a small number of times. The V gene is TRBV15, the J gene TRBJ2-7, with 8 bases identical to TRBD1. Germline V gene lookup returns CDR1 LNHNV and CDR2 YYDKDF (reference sequence). The CDR3 consists of 19 residues. V shed 7 bases, J shed 3 bases, and the junction held 23 bases outside the gene matches. This CDR3 is CATNKRGRSNRGKSYEQYV. CDR3 DNA: TGTGCCACCAACAAGAGGGGGAGATCCAACAGGGGGAAAAGCTACGAGCAGTACGTC.

J is TRBJ1-4 and V is TRBV18; TRBD1 matches 7 bases. Germline lookup yields CDR1 KGHSH and CDR2 LQKENI. V lost 7 bases, J lost 7 bases, and 9 bases stayed unmatched. The CDR3 covers 14 residues. Written as DNA, the CDR3 is TGTGCCAGCTACAAAACAGGGGCGAGTGAAAAACTGTTTTTT. Protein product: CASYKTGASEKLFF.

This chain connects TRBV5-1 to TRBJ1-2; D perhaps matches TRBD1 (5 bases). V was clipped by 4 bases and J by 7 bases, with 26 bases between them. Germline CDR1 and CDR2: SGHRS and YFSETQ. The length of the CDR3 is 17 residues. The CDR3 is CASSGGRSLSLHFGYTF. CDR3 DNA sequence: TGCGCCAGCAGCGGGGGACGGAGCCTCTCGTTGCATTTTGGCTACACCTTC.

This sequence joins TRBV28 and TRBJ2-7; 9 nucleotides match TRBD1. The CDR3 is 15 amino acids. V lost 2 bases, J lost 3 bases, and 5 bases stayed unmatched. Looked up from germline, CDR1 is MDHEN and CDR2 is SYDVKM. The CDR3, as DNA: TGTGCCAGCAGTTTAACGGGACAGGGTGTCTACGAGCAGTACTTC. Encoded protein: CASSLTGQGVYEQYF.

The CDR3 loop is CASSSRDRGIKLKGWGTEAFF. As DNA, the CDR3 is TGTGCCAGCAGCAGCCGGGACAGAGGAATAAAACTAAAGGGATGGGGCACTGAAGCTTTCTTT. V is TRBV7-9 and J is TRBJ1-1; TRBD1 matches 7 bases. V shed 5 bases, J shed 4 bases, and the junction held 28 bases outside the gene matches. The CDR3 totals 21 residues. Germline CDR1 and CDR2: SEHNR and FQNEAQ (reference sequence). The complete variable domain, with remaining parts taken from reference TRBV7-9 and TRBJ1-1, reads DTGVSQNPRHKITKRGQNVTFRCDPISEHNRLYWYRQTLGQGPEFLTYFQNEAQLEKSRLLSDRFSAERPKGSFSTLEIQRTEQGDSAMYLCASSSRDRGIKLKGWGTEAFFGQGTRLTVV.

The chain combines TRBV6-5 with TRBJ2-5, with D possibly TRBD2 on 5 matching bases. Trimming pared 6 bases from V and 5 bases from J, leaving 16 bases between. This CDR3 has 14 residues. Germline values: CDR1 MNHEY, CDR2 SVGAGI. The CDR3 sequence is CASSLLLDWETQYF. DNA of the CDR3: TGTGCCAGCAGCCTCCTACTAGACTGGGAGACCCAGTACTTC.

This chain uses TRBV6-5 with TRBJ1-3; 8 bases match TRBD1. Germline V gene sequence: CDR1 MNHEY, CDR2 SVGAGI. The CDR3 covers 15 residues. V was pared by 6 bases and J by 2 bases, with 6 bases of the junction left unmatched. The CDR3 DNA reads TGTGCCAGCAGCACCGACAGGGGCCCTGGAAACACCATATATTTT. Its protein is CASSTDRGPGNTIYF.

The chain has TRBV24-1 and TRBJ2-7; 8 nucleotides align to TRBD2. The V gene end was trimmed by 7 bases and the J gene end by 6 bases; junction bases not matched to a gene: 10. The germline gives CDR1 KGHDR, CDR2 SFDVKD. The CDR3 extends over 14 amino acids. CDR3 coding DNA: TGTGCCACCAGCTTAGCCGGGACTAGTGGCGAGCAGTACTTC. It specifies CATSLAGTSGEQYF.

The chain carries TRBV11-3 and TRBJ2-2; D unclear. CDR3 length: 14 residues. Looked up from germline, CDR1 is SGHNT and CDR2 is YENEEA. Trimming left V 5 bases short and J 1 base short, with 8 bases between. The CDR3 loop is CASSTSVNTGELFF. CDR3 nucleotide sequence: TGTGCCAGCAGCACGTCGGTGAACACCGGGGAGCTGTTTTTT.

The table lists this clone with a few counts. The rearrangement uses TRBV11-2 and TRBJ1-6; unclear D gene. V lost 0 bases to trimming and J lost 7 bases, with 7 bases between them. Germline loops: CDR1 SGHAT, CDR2 FQNNGV. The CDR3 loop spans 14 amino acids. CDR3 bases: TGTGCCAGCAGCTTAGATCCGGGGAATTCACCCCTCCACTTT. Amino acid sequence: CASSLDPGNSPLHF.

This rearrangement joins TRBV18 to TRBJ2-7; no clear D gene. The CDR3 extends over 13 amino acids. Trimming pared 3 bases from V and 0 bases from J, leaving 6 bases between. Germline loops: CDR1 KGHSH, CDR2 LQKENI. The CDR3, as DNA: TGTGCCAGCTCACCGCCACTCTCCTACGAGCAGTACTTC. Residues: CASSPPLSYEQYF.